Listed here are 4 T cell receptor beta chains from one sample, sequenced in a study of T cell repertoires in cytomegalovirus infection. TCRdb fed the reads into MiXCR, producing one record per CDR3 protein. The data hold 550,000 to 700,000 distinct CDR3 sequences, with about 40% observed a single time. Which antigens these TCRs recognize remains unknown. The specimen was cultured PBMCs, collected from culture after CMV antigen stimulation. The receptors shown here come from a human donor in good health (CMV status not recorded). Some clones in this sample may be carry-over from other donors' samples.

Written as DNA, the CDR3 is TGTGCCAGCACCTTTCGAGACGACCATGAGCAGTTCTTC. It yields the protein CASTFRDDHEQFF. The chain is built from TRBV6-2 or TRBV6-3 and TRBJ2-1; no reliable D call. In germline, CDR1 is MNHEY, CDR2 SVGEGT. Trimming pared 7 bases from V and 8 bases from J, leaving 15 bases between. This CDR3 region has 13 residues.

The chain carries TRBV15 and TRBJ2-5; 8 nucleotides match TRBD1. With V trimmed by 8 bases and J by 4 bases, 9 bases remained unmatched. CDR1 and CDR2 (germline): LNHNV, YYDKDF (reference sequence). The CDR3 is made up of 14 amino acids. In nucleotides, the CDR3 is TGTGCCACCCGTGCTCAGGGGGCTCGAGAGACCCAGTACTTC. Translating it yields CATRAQGARETQYF. Variable domain in full (rest from reference TRBV15 and TRBJ2-5): DAMVIQNPRYQVTQFGKPVTLSCSQTLNHNVMYWYQQKSSQAPKLLFHYYDKDFNNEADTPDNFQSRRPNTSFCFLDIRSPGLGDTAMYLCATRAQGARETQYFGPGTRLLVL.

The sample holds a few counts of this clonotype. The chain carries TRBV6-2 or TRBV6-3 and TRBJ2-1, with 10 bases aligning to TRBD2. Germline CDR1 is MNHEY and CDR2 is SVGEGT. The CDR3 totals 17 residues. J was trimmed by 4 bases and V by 6 bases; bases with no gene match: 12. The CDR3 DNA is TGTGCCAGCAGAGCGCATAGCGGGAGGCCCCTTTACAATGAGCAGTTCTTC. Its translation is CASRAHSGRPLYNEQFF.

In its sample, this clonotype was seen a few times. This may be a read error: a much more frequent sequence differs by one nucleotide. The V gene is TRBV6-2 or TRBV6-3, the J gene TRBJ2-6; D is undetermined. This CDR3 spans 13 amino acids. The V end lost 7 bases, the J end lost 1 base, and 5 bases lay between the germline ends. Germline CDR1 is MNHEY and CDR2 is SVGEGT. The chain's CDR3 is CASMGSGANVLTF. The DNA for the CDR3 is TGTGCCAGCATGGGGTCTGGGGCCAACGTCCTGACTTTC.